The entry below gives a single TCR beta chain sequence along with its context. As yet, its antigen is unknown. V gave up 5 bases and J gave up 1 base, with 13 bases separating them. CDR1 is SGHTA, CDR2 FQGNSA, per germline. CDR3 length: 15 amino acids. The data stem from a study of CD8 T cells in ankylosing spondylitis. Notes on the study in general: Earlier authors reported some of these motif variants in reactive arthritis synovial fluid and blood. Disease-linked clones reportedly showed significant enrichment in matched ankylosing spondylitis synovial fluid. Ankylosing spondylitis blood appeared to be characterized by a TCR beta motif of eight highly homologous variants. Disease-linked clones, CD8+, were relatively rare in peripheral blood.

Quantitative 5'-RACE with molecular barcodes produced the TCR beta libraries. One entry per CDR3 protein results from TCRdb running MiXCR on the 5' RACE reads. The table lists 450,000 or so distinct CDR3 sequences, more than 25% of them singletons, with 0.75% to 0.9% in the top ten. The chain links TRBV7-2 to TRBJ2-3, with TRBD2 as a possible D gene (5 bases). Sequenced input: blood, either unsorted or a sorted T cell fraction (not recorded which). The sequence was collected from a male donor with ankylosing spondylitis. The CDR3 here is CASSPQGLRTDTQYF. DNA of the CDR3: TGTGCCAGCAGCCCCCAAGGACTGCGCACAGATACGCAGTATTTT.